What follows are 7 T cell receptor beta chains derived from one specimen sequenced in a study of T cells in narcolepsy. Profiling relied on immunoSEQ multiplex PCR, and the TCRdb table lists in-frame clones only, not all of them. This table holds tens of thousands of clones, less than 90% found once. The sequenced sample was memory (CD45RA-) CD4+ T cells from blood. These receptors were taken from a human donor in good health.

The chain is built from TRBV6-1 and TRBJ2-7, with 7 bases that match TRBD1. Germline-derived CDR1 and CDR2 are MNHNS and SASEGT. The V segment lost 4 bases and the J segment 6 bases; nucleotides outside the gene matches: 6. The length of the CDR3 is 13 residues. The CDR3 spells CASSADRVGEQYF. CDR3 DNA: TGTGCCAGCAGTGCAGACAGGGTCGGCGAGCAGTACTTC.

V usage is TRBV25-1 and J usage is TRBJ1-2; D remains ambiguous. The CDR3 has 17 residues. V was shortened by 5 bases and J by 3 bases, with 22 bases between the two germline ends. Germline-derived CDR1 and CDR2 are MGHDK and SYGVNS. The CDR3 loop reads CASSPVTPRAADYGYTF. CDR3 nucleotides: TGTGCCAGCAGTCCGGTAACGCCGAGGGCGGCGGACTATGGCTACACCTTC.

This clone was detected a few times. The chain couples TRBV5-1 to TRBJ2-3; D ambiguous. The CDR3 covers 13 residues. Per germline, CDR1 SGHRS and CDR2 YFSETQ. V was trimmed by 1 base and J by 4 bases, leaving 7 bases between them. The CDR3 sequence: CASSLWVADTQYF. In DNA form, the CDR3 reads TGCGCCAGCAGCTTGTGGGTCGCAGATACGCAGTATTTT.

The V and J genes are TRBV5-1 and TRBJ2-5; D unresolved. CDR1 SGHRS and CDR2 YFSETQ come from the germline V gene. This CDR3 contains 14 residues. Trimming removed 4 bases from V and 5 bases from J, with 15 bases in between. For the CDR3, the DNA is TGCGCCAGCAGCGCTGCGACACAGAGCGAGACCCAGTACTTC. Encoded protein: CASSAATQSETQYF.

The chain employs TRBV19 and TRBJ2-7; tentative D call: TRBD1 (6 bases). Between the trimmed V and J ends, which lost 3 bases and 7 bases, there was a span of 10 bases. The CDR3 has 12 residues. The germline V gene encodes CDR1 LNHDA and CDR2 SQIVND (reference sequence). In nucleotides, the CDR3 is TGTGCCAGTAGTATGCTCAGGGGAGAGCAGTACTTC. Translating it yields CASSMLRGEQYF.

The chain joins TRBV7-2 to TRBJ2-1; 8 nucleotides align to TRBD2. Germline V gene lookup returns CDR1 SGHTA and CDR2 FQGNSA. V shed 8 bases, J shed 9 bases, and the junction held 9 bases outside the gene matches. The CDR3 is made up of 13 amino acids. CDR3 residues: CASYSGRGGEQFF. The DNA of the CDR3 is TGTGCCAGCTACAGCGGGAGAGGGGGTGAGCAGTTCTTC.

V usage is TRBV4-3 and J usage is TRBJ2-7; D uncertain. Germline-derived CDR1 and CDR2 are LGHNA and YSLEER. V was pared by 0 bases and J by 2 bases, with 11 bases between. This CDR3 spans 15 amino acids. The CDR3 here is CASSQEVQRTYEQYF. In DNA form, the CDR3 reads TGCGCCAGCAGCCAAGAGGTTCAACGGACCTACGAGCAGTACTTC.